This T cell receptor (beta chain) was documented in a study of blood T cell repertoires in COVID-19. Turning to the study itself: Specimens from acute and convalescent COVID-19 originated in the United States, Italy and Spain.

Using immunoSEQ multiplex PCR, the repertoire was profiled, and TCRdb retains in-frame clones only, with some absent. This table has under 100,000 clones, around 81% appearing once. Looked up from germline, CDR1 is SGHVS and CDR2 is FQNEAQ. V lost 5 bases and J lost 6, with 17 bases in between. CDR3 length: 15 residues. The specimen sequenced was peripheral blood. This sequence originates from an older man with active or convalescent COVID-19. The genes are TRBV7-8 and TRBJ2-1; D unresolved. The DNA of the CDR3 is TGTGCCAGCAGCCGCGTTTTAAATAGTGGCAATGAGCAGTTCTTC. Its protein product is CASSRVLNSGNEQFF.